Given below is one T cell receptor beta chain in context. This specimen comes from a study of blood T cell repertoires in COVID-19. Study in general: Specimens from acute and convalescent COVID-19 originated in the United States, Italy and Spain. The analysed material was cDNA or gDNA that came from T cells, B-cell-depleted T cells, or PBMCs.

Original processing methods: The assay estimated nucleated cells by amplifying reference gene primers. This table comes from immunoSEQ multiplex PCR, and its TCRdb copy is limited to in-frame clones, with some not included. That table gives V, J and clone size, and the DNA gave D and trimming. The sample lists some 230,000 clones, 80% to 90% seen once, with approximately 0.89% in the top ten. Trimming at V came to 5 bases and at J to 6 bases, leaving 7 bases not matched to a gene. Looked up from germline, CDR1 is SNHLY and CDR2 is FYNNEI. The CDR3 length is 14 residues. Sequencing used peripheral blood. The V and J genes are TRBV2 and TRBJ1-5; 7 nucleotides match TRBD1. The receptor was derived from a man between 40 and 49 years old with acute or convalescent COVID-19. The CDR3: CASSFDRESQPQHF. CDR3 sequence (DNA): TGTGCCAGCAGTTTCGACAGGGAGAGTCAGCCCCAGCATTTT. The variable domain in full, completed from reference TRBV2 and TRBJ1-5, reads EPEVTQTPSHQVTQMGQEVILRCVPISNHLYFYWYRQILGQKVEFLVSFYNNEISEKSEIFDDQFSVERPDGSNFTLKIRSTKLEDSAMYFCASSFDRESQPQHFGDGTRLSIL.